The 27 T cell receptor beta chains reported below all come from one sample, sequenced in a study of CD8 T cells in Susac syndrome. Random hexamers primed reverse transcription of about 0.45 to 1 ug RNA. MiXCR was run by TCRdb on the immunoSEQ multiplex PCR reads, yielding one entry per CDR3 protein. The data contain approximately 220,000 distinct CDR3 sequences, 92% of them singletons. The material sequenced was CD8+ T cells from PBMCs. The receptors derive from a human donor with multiple sclerosis.

V usage is TRBV12-3 or TRBV12-4 and J usage is TRBJ1-2; tentative D call: TRBD1 (6 bases). This CDR3 is 15 amino acids long. V gave up 4 bases and J gave up 9 bases, with 21 bases separating them. The CDR3 sequence is CASSSQDRPWESYTF. In nucleotides, the CDR3 is TGTGCCAGCAGTTCCCAAGACAGGCCGTGGGAAAGCTACACCTTC.

V usage is TRBV27 and J usage is TRBJ2-3; D is unclear. Trimming shortened V by 4 bases and J by 2 bases, and 7 bases separated the two germline ends. This CDR3 comprises 13 residues. CDR1 and CDR2 (germline): MNHEY, SMNVEV (reference sequence). The CDR3 DNA reads as TGTGCCAGCAGTTCAACAACCACAGATACGCAGTATTTT. Translation: CASSSTTTDTQYF.

The V and J genes are TRBV27 and TRBJ2-3, with 7 bases aligning to TRBD2. CDR1 MNHEY and CDR2 SMNVEV come from the germline V gene (reference sequence). CDR3 length equals 17 residues. With V trimmed by 4 bases and J by 5 bases, 15 bases remained unmatched. DNA of the CDR3: TGTGCCAGCAGTTCCCCGCTCGGACGGGGGGATGTAGATACGCAGTATTTT. It encodes CASSSPLGRGDVDTQYF.

This chain connects TRBV5-4 to TRBJ2-1; 9 bases align to TRBD1. Germline lookup yields CDR1 SGHNT and CDR2 YYREEE (reference sequence). The J segment lost 2 bases and the V segment lost 2 bases, leaving 5 bases of the junction unmatched. The CDR3 extends over 16 amino acids. For the CDR3, the DNA is TGTGCCAGCAGCTTTACGGGACAGGGCACCTACAATGAGCAGTTCTTC. Residues: CASSFTGQGTYNEQFF.

This rearrangement joins TRBV7-9 to TRBJ2-2, with D possibly being TRBD1 (7 bases). The ends were cut back, 5 bases at V and 1 base at J, with 17 bases in the middle. CDR3 size: 17 residues. Germline-derived CDR1 and CDR2 are SEHNR and FQNEAQ (reference sequence). This CDR3 is CASSPPTGRRNTGELFF. The CDR3 region has the DNA TGTGCCAGCAGCCCGCCGACAGGGAGGAGGAACACCGGGGAGCTGTTTTTT. The whole variable domain, filled in from reference TRBV7-9 and TRBJ2-2, reads DTGVSQNPRHKITKRGQNVTFRCDPISEHNRLYWYRQTLGQGPEFLTYFQNEAQLEKSRLLSDRFSAERPKGSFSTLEIQRTEQGDSAMYLCASSPPTGRRNTGELFFGEGSRLTVL.

The chain joins TRBV7-9 to TRBJ2-7; D perhaps matches TRBD2 (5 bases). V was shortened by 5 bases and J by 5 bases, with 19 bases between the two germline ends. Germline loops: CDR1 SEHNR, CDR2 FQNEAQ (reference sequence). The CDR3 consists of 15 residues. The chain's CDR3 is CASSPLEGRPHEQYF. In DNA, the CDR3 is TGTGCCAGCAGCCCCCTTGAGGGTAGACCCCACGAGCAGTACTTC.

The rearrangement uses TRBV12-3 or TRBV12-4 and TRBJ1-4; the D gene is possibly TRBD1 (5 bases). The CDR3 is made up of 14 amino acids. V lost 5 bases and J 8 bases, leaving 15 bases between the germline ends. CDR3 loop: CASSLRGVKEKLFF. CDR3 nucleotide sequence: TGTGCCAGCAGTCTTCGGGGGGTAAAGGAAAAACTGTTTTTT.

This clonotype has just one count. The rearrangement links TRBV6-5 to TRBJ2-7, with TRBD1 identical over 7 bases. The ends lost 5 bases at V and 2 bases at J; junction bases unmatched: 6. CDR3 length equals 14 residues. Germline V lookup: CDR1 MNHEY, CDR2 SVGAGI. CDR3 region: CASSDLQGPYEQYF. For the CDR3, the DNA is TGTGCCAGCAGTGACCTACAGGGGCCCTACGAGCAGTACTTC.

The chain uses TRBV14 and TRBJ2-2, with D unresolved. Trimming stripped 1 base from V and 7 bases from J, with 7 bases between. The germline V gene has CDR1 SGHDN and CDR2 FVKESK. The CDR3 is made up of 13 amino acids. The CDR3 reads CASSQVESGELFF. The DNA for the CDR3 is TGTGCCAGCAGCCAAGTAGAAAGCGGGGAGCTGTTTTTT.

This sequence joins TRBV2 and TRBJ1-5, with 7 nucleotides matching TRBD1. This CDR3 has 13 residues. The germline gives CDR1 SNHLY, CDR2 FYNNEI. V trimming: 5 bases; J trimming: 9 bases; junction bases outside the gene matches: 7. CDR3 loop: CASSQGGIRPQHF. The CDR3 coding sequence is TGTGCCAGCAGTCAGGGGGGAATTCGGCCCCAGCATTTT.

J is TRBJ2-1 and V is TRBV11-2; perhaps TRBD2 as D (5 bases). Germline CDR1 and CDR2: SGHAT and FQNNGV. This CDR3 is built from 12 residues. The V gene lost 0 bases and the J gene lost 8 bases, with 5 bases spanning the gap. The CDR3 nucleotides are TGTGCCAGCAGCTTAGAGAGGGATGAGCAGTTCTTC. Protein: CASSLERDEQFF.

The chain recombines TRBV7-9 with TRBJ1-1, with D uncertain. Germline V lookup: CDR1 SEHNR, CDR2 FQNEAQ (reference sequence). Trimming left V 6 bases short and J 7 bases short, with 12 bases between. This CDR3 has 12 residues. The CDR3 DNA reads TGTGCCAGCAGATCCGACCCCAATGAAGCTTTCTTT. This translates into CASRSDPNEAFF.

This clonotype was detected only once. The genes are TRBV4-3 and TRBJ2-4, with 12 bases fitting TRBD2. V lost 0 bases to trimming and J lost 0 bases; unmatched junction nucleotides: 6. The germline gives CDR1 LGHNA, CDR2 YSLEER. CDR3 length equals 19 residues. CDR3 nucleotide sequence: TGCGCCAGCAGCCAAGAGTTGGGACTAGCGGGCCTAGCCAAAAACATTCAGTACTTC. It codes for CASSQELGLAGLAKNIQYF.

The V call is TRBV12-5, the J call TRBJ1-1; D may be TRBD1 (6 bases). The CDR3 spans 12 residues. Germline V gene data show CDR1 as LGHNT and CDR2 as FRNRAP. Deletions cut 5 bases from V and 8 bases from J, with 12 bases between. The CDR3 here is CASGPQGLEAFF. The CDR3 DNA is TGTGCTAGTGGTCCTCAGGGGCTAGAAGCTTTCTTT. The whole variable domain, filled in from reference TRBV12-5 and TRBJ1-1, reads DARVTQTPRHKVTEMGQEVTMRCQPILGHNTVFWYRQTMMQGLELLAYFRNRAPLDDSGMPKDRFSAEMPDATLATLKIQPSEPRDSAVYFCASGPQGLEAFFGQGTRLTVV.

The J gene is TRBJ1-2, the V gene TRBV30; possible D gene TRBD1, 6 bases. There are 14 residues in the CDR3. The V end was cut by 3 bases, the J end by 5 bases, with 16 bases between. Per germline, CDR1 GTSNPN and CDR2 SVGIG (reference sequence). DNA of the CDR3: TGTGCCTGGAGCCATACACAGGGCCAATATGGCTACACCTTC. It encodes CAWSHTQGQYGYTF.

The V gene is TRBV29-1, the J gene TRBJ2-7, with 9 bases fitting TRBD2. CDR1 is SQVTM, CDR2 ANQGSEA, per germline. V lost 3 bases, J lost 7 bases, and 13 bases stayed unmatched. The CDR3 length is 15 residues. CDR3 protein: CSVDLLVAGAQEQYF. The CDR3 DNA reads TGCAGCGTTGATCTGCTGGTAGCGGGAGCCCAGGAGCAGTACTTC.

This clonotype was found once. This chain connects TRBV7-9 to TRBJ1-2; D is undetermined. Germline V gene lookup returns CDR1 SEHNR and CDR2 FQNEAQ (reference sequence). CDR3 length: 11 residues. The V end was cut by 2 bases, the J end by 4 bases, with 2 bases between. In DNA, the CDR3 is TGTGCCAGCAGCTTAATCTATGGCTACACCTTC. Residues: CASSLIYGYTF.

The chain couples TRBV3-1 to TRBJ2-5; possible D gene TRBD1, 6 bases. Germline V gene data show CDR1 as LGHDT and CDR2 as YNNKEL (reference sequence). CDR3 length: 16 amino acids. Trimming took 1 base from V and 5 from J, leaving 17 bases between them. CDR3 nucleotide sequence: TGTGCCAGCAGCCAAGGGGAGCACAGGGTGCGGGAGACCCAGTACTTC. This gives the protein CASSQGEHRVRETQYF.

V gene TRBV5-7 combines with J gene TRBJ2-1; D unclear. TRBV5-7 is an ORF; its function is uncertain. V was clipped by 6 bases and J by 9 bases, with 10 bases between them. The CDR3 has 11 amino acids. CDR3 in DNA: TGTGCCAGCACCCTTGTCGGTGAGCAGTTCTTC. Translation gives CASTLVGEQFF.

This clonotype was observed a few times. The CDR3 protein is CASSLVGGAYEQYF. DNA for the CDR3: TGTGCCAGCAGTTTGGTTGGAGGGGCCTACGAGCAGTACTTC. V and J are TRBV27 and TRBJ2-7; maybe TRBD2 (6 bases). The CDR3 length is 14 residues. Germline CDR1 reads MNHEY; CDR2 reads SMNVEV (reference sequence). V lost 3 bases and J lost 2, with 11 bases in between.

The chain recombines TRBV29-1 with TRBJ2-7; TRBD2 might be the D (5 bases). The CDR3 has 12 amino acids. The V gene lost 2 bases and the J gene lost 5 bases, with 10 bases spanning the gap. Germline CDR1 reads SQVTM; CDR2 reads ANQGSEA. The CDR3 bases are TGCAGCGTTGAACGGGGAGCGAACGAGCAGTACTTC. Amino acids: CSVERGANEQYF.

This clonotype was seen a single time. J is TRBJ2-7 and V is TRBV30; no clear D gene. Trimming shortened V by 1 base and J by 4 bases, and 11 bases separated the two germline ends. Germline V gene data show CDR1 as GTSNPN and CDR2 as SVGIG (reference sequence). There are 13 residues in the CDR3. CDR3 loop: CAWSGKTPYEQYF. The CDR3 coding sequence is TGTGCCTGGAGTGGCAAGACCCCTTACGAGCAGTACTTC.

The V call is TRBV27, the J call TRBJ2-7, with D possibly TRBD2 on 5 matching bases. In germline, CDR1 is MNHEY, CDR2 SMNVEV (reference sequence). There are 13 residues in the CDR3. V was shortened by 5 bases and J by 2 bases, with 10 bases between the two germline ends. The CDR3 DNA follows: TGTGCCAGCAGTCGGACTGGCGCCTACGAGCAGTACTTC. Its translation is CASSRTGAYEQYF.

The J gene is TRBJ1-1, the V gene TRBV13, with D maybe TRBD1 (5 bases). Germline values: CDR1 PRHDT, CDR2 FYEKMQ (reference sequence). This CDR3 has 15 residues. Trimming removed 5 bases at V and 3 bases at J, with 16 bases between. The CDR3 nucleotides read TGTGCCAGCAGCACAGCCCGGAAGGGGTACACTGAAGCTTTCTTT. Its protein is CASSTARKGYTEAFF. Full variable domain (rest looked up from reference TRBV13 and TRBJ1-1): AAGVIQSPRHLIKEKRETATLKCYPIPRHDTVYWYQQGPGQDPQFLISFYEKMQSDKGSIPDRFSAQQFSDYHSELNMSSLELGDSALYFCASSTARKGYTEAFFGQGTRLTVV.

This clonotype has just a few counts. V and J are TRBV2 and TRBJ2-1; 8 bases match TRBD2. The V gene end was trimmed by 3 bases and the J gene end by 5 bases; junction bases not matched to a gene: 6. The CDR3 loop spans 15 amino acids. CDR1 and CDR2 (germline): SNHLY, FYNNEI. CDR3 DNA: TGTGCCAGCAGTGACCCGACTAGCGAAAACAATGAGCAGTTCTTC. Its protein product is CASSDPTSENNEQFF.

The V gene is TRBV5-6, the J gene TRBJ2-5; 9 nucleotides line up with TRBD2. Trimming at V came to 5 bases and at J to 4 bases, leaving 6 bases not matched to a gene. The CDR3 is made up of 14 amino acids. CDR1 and CDR2 from the germline V gene are SGHDT and YYEEEE. The DNA for the CDR3 is TGTGCCAGCAGATCCGGGACTAGCAGAGAGACCCAGTACTTC. It specifies CASRSGTSRETQYF. Variable domain in full (rest from reference TRBV5-6 and TRBJ2-5): DAGVTQSPTHLIKTRGQQVTLRCSPKSGHDTVSWYQQALGQGPQFIFQYYEEEERQRGNFPDRFSGHQFPNYSSELNVNALLLGDSALYLCASRSGTSRETQYFGPGTRLLVL.

The CDR3 nucleotides are TGTGCCAGGGCAAAAGGGGCCAGGGGCTACACCTTC. Protein product: CARAKGARGYTF. The gene calls are TRBV2 and TRBJ1-2; tentative D call: TRBD1 (5 bases). This CDR3 region has 12 residues. Germline values: CDR1 SNHLY, CDR2 FYNNEI. The ends were cut back, 9 bases at V and 8 bases at J, with 16 bases in the middle.